Listed below are T cell receptor beta chains from one sample, sequenced in a study of cytomegalovirus exposure and HLA in healthy donors. The method was immunoSEQ multiplex PCR; TCRdb's version includes in-frame clones alone and lacks a portion of them. In the table there are approximately 140,000 clones, around four fifths of which are singletons. Source material: PBMCs. These receptor sequences come from a woman between 40 and 55 years old in good health and CMV-seropositive. Each CDR3 is given with its conserved first and last residue. Fields, in order: J gene, D gene, V gene, clone size, CDR3 protein, CDR3 DNA. D genes are given only for firm matches. The size field is filled for only some rows; it gives once, few, many or a size class.

TRBJ2-5,TRBD2,TRBV7-6,NA,CASTTGLAGFETQYF,TGTGCCAGCACCACGGGACTAGCGGGATTCGAGACCCAGTACTTC
TRBJ1-1,NA,TRBV28,NA,CASSFRDIGNTEAFF,TGTGCCAGCAGTTTCCGGGACATTGGGAACACTGAAGCTTTCTTT
TRBJ2-2,NA,TRBV14,NA,CASSPNPQGSTGELFF,TGTGCCAGCAGTCCCAATCCCCAGGGGTCAACCGGGGAGCTGTTTTTT
TRBJ2-1,TRBD2,TRBV5-1,NA,CASSGSGRFPDEQFF,TGCGCCAGCAGCGGAAGCGGGAGGTTCCCGGATGAGCAGTTCTTC
TRBJ1-2,NA,TRBV28,NA,CASSLSGGHYGYTF,TGTGCCAGCAGTTTATCGGGGGGCCACTATGGCTACACCTTC
TRBJ1-5,NA,TRBV7-2,NA,CASSSGQNSNQPQHF,TGTGCCAGCAGCTCGGGACAAAATAGCAATCAGCCCCAGCATTTT
TRBJ2-7,TRBD1,TRBV6-5,NA,CASSSGTGRWEEQYF,TGTGCCAGCAGTTCCGGGACAGGGAGATGGGAAGAGCAGTACTTC
TRBJ1-4,TRBD1,TRBV9,NA,CASSPGTGTSNEKLFF,TGTGCCAGCAGCCCAGGGACAGGGACTTCGAATGAAAAACTGTTTTTT
TRBJ1-6,TRBD1,TRBV10-3,NA,CAISGGDYNSPLHF,TGTGCCATCTCAGGGGGCGACTATAATTCACCCCTCCACTTT
TRBJ2-3,TRBD1,TRBV9,NA,CASSVTGATQYF,TGTGCCAGCAGCGTAACAGGGGCTACGCAGTATTTT
TRBJ2-1,TRBD2,TRBV5-1,NA,CASSQGTSIHEQFF,TGCGCCAGCAGCCAAGGGACTAGCATCCATGAGCAGTTCTTC
TRBJ1-5,NA,TRBV19,NA,CASRTGGALNQPQHF,TGTGCCAGTAGAACAGGAGGGGCCCTCAATCAGCCCCAGCATTTT
TRBJ2-1,NA,TRBV10-1,once,CASSESEFNEQFF,TGCGCCAGCAGTGAGTCGGAGTTCAATGAGCAGTTCTTC
TRBJ1-2,NA,TRBV6-1,NA,CASSVTELYGYTF,TGTGCCAGCAGTGTTACAGAGCTCTATGGCTACACCTTC
TRBJ2-5,NA,TRBV2,NA,CASGARQETQYF,TGTGCCAGCGGAGCACGGCAAGAGACCCAGTACTTC